The present T cell receptor beta chain was sequenced within a study of tumor and adjacent non-tumor tissue in lung cancer. Note on this clonotype: The junction does not match germline at one end; this may be a read error.

Three rounds of nested PCR, following a modified ARM-PCR protocol, produced the TCRbeta library. In TCRdb, the multiplex PCR reads were re-called with MiXCR into one record per CDR3 protein. The profile shows around 210,000 distinct CDR3 sequences, 60% to 85% of them singletons. RNA was extracted from bulk tissue without any cell sorting. Per germline, CDR1 SQVTM and CDR2 ANQGSEA. The CDR3 length is 13 residues. This clonotype originated in a man in his sixties with non-small cell lung cancer. Material: lung tumor tissue. The chain employs TRBV29-1 and TRBJ2-5, with 7 bases identical to TRBD1. The CDR3 DNA reads TGCAGCGTTGAGGGGACAGCCCAAGAGACCCACTACTTC. Encoded protein: CSVEGTAQETHYF.